This entry concerns a single T cell receptor (beta chain). The antigen remains undetermined. This entry belongs to a study of graft-versus-host responses after intestinal transplantation. Background on the study: Isolated intestinal, liver-intestinal, or multivisceral transplants were what recipients had. The whole recipient group had anti-thymocyte globulin induction followed by tacrolimus and steroids for two to three years.

Some clones are missing from TCRdb's copy, which holds only in-frame ones; the method was immunoSEQ multiplex PCR. The sample holds approximately 77,000 clones, roughly 90% seen once. V lost 3 bases, J lost 0 bases, and 28 bases lay in between. This CDR3 comprises 21 residues. In germline, CDR1 is KGHSH, CDR2 LQKENI. Regarding the study as a whole: Recipient marrow contained GvH clones, some of which appeared first in ileum or blood. Early post-transplant falls in HvG clones accompanied the peak levels of circulating GvH clones.

The V and J genes are TRBV18 and TRBJ2-3; D is perhaps TRBD2 (6 bases). This material consisted of PBMCs, taken 98 days after intestinal transplantation. The receptor's source is a human patient who received an intestinal transplant, so some T cells may come from the graft donor. The CDR3: CASSPLVTSSRLSKSTDTQYF. CDR3 sequence (DNA): TGTGCCAGCTCACCCTTAGTCACTAGCTCAAGGTTGTCGAAAAGCACAGATACGCAGTATTTT.